This entry describes one T cell receptor (beta chain). The sample is drawn from a study of cytomegalovirus exposure and HLA in healthy donors. Germline V gives CDR1 SGHAT, CDR2 FQNNGV. Trimming took 3 bases from V and 0 from J, leaving 8 bases between them. The CDR3 covers 14 residues. Sequencing was performed with immunoSEQ multiplex PCR; in TCRdb, only in-frame clones are kept and a portion is missing. The sample contains 150,000 to 200,000 clones, approximately 88% of which appear only once. The chain recombines TRBV11-2 with TRBJ1-1; D is perhaps TRBD1 (6 bases). The sequence derives from a man aged 25 to 40 in good health and CMV-seropositive. The sequencing sample was made of PBMCs. The CDR3 region has the DNA TGTGCCAGCAGCTTGGCAGGGGTGAACACTGAAGCTTTCTTT. It codes for CASSLAGVNTEAFF.